Detailed here is one TCR beta chain. Its antigen is as yet unknown. Germline values: CDR1 SGDLS, CDR2 YYNGEE. CDR3 length equals 14 residues. The V and J ends lost 0 bases and 0 bases respectively, with 4 bases between them. This sample was taken from a study of CD4+ T cells in melanoma. Data came from immunoSEQ multiplex PCR; TCRdb stores just in-frame clones and leaves some out. Here the sample spans some 15,000 clones, approximately 80% being singletons. Study findings and constraints: Diverse differentiation states were reported for melanoma neoantigen-specific CD4+ T cells. CD8+ T cell, macrophage and B cell function reportedly correlated with neoantigen-specific CD4+ T cells.

Input material: cells from a culture (not recorded whether cultured in vitro). This TCR came from a human donor with melanoma. This rearrangement joins TRBV9 to TRBJ1-3; D remains ambiguous. CDR3 region: CASSVDSSGNTIYF. The CDR3, as DNA: TGTGCCAGCAGCGTAGACAGCTCTGGAAACACCATATATTTT.